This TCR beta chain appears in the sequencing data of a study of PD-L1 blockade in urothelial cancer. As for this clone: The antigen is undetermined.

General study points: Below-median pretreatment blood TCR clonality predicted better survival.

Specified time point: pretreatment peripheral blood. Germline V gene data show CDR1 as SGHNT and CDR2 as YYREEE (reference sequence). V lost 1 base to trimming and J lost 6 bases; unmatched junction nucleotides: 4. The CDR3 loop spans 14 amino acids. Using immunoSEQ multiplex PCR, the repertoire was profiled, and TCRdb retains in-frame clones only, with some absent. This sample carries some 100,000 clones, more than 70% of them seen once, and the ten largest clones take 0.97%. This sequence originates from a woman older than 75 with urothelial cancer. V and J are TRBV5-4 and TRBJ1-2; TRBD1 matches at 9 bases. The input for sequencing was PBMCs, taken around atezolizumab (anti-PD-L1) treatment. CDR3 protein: CASSLRDRENGYTF. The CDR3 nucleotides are TGTGCCAGCAGCTTGAGGGACAGGGAAAATGGCTACACCTTC.